What follows are 13 T cell receptor beta chains derived from one specimen sequenced in a study of shared clonotypes between healthy human individuals. Method: immunoSEQ multiplex PCR; TCRdb's copy keeps in-frame clones and lacks some. The sample has some 2,000,000 clones, roughly 95% seen once; the top ten hold approximately 0.13%. The source material was naive CD4+ T cells sorted from blood. The subset denotes: CD45RA+ positively selected. All receptors derive from a man younger than 35 in good health.

The chain combines TRBV6-1 with TRBJ1-3; D is undetermined. This CDR3 has 16 residues. V lost 0 bases and J 0 bases, leaving 9 bases between the germline ends. Looked up from germline, CDR1 is MNHNS and CDR2 is SASEGT. The CDR3 protein is CASSEAGLVSGNTIYF. The CDR3 nucleotides are TGTGCCAGCAGTGAAGCCGGGTTAGTCTCTGGAAACACCATATATTTT.

This clone has only one observation. The chain uses TRBV7-2 and TRBJ2-7; 7 bases fit TRBD2. This CDR3 contains 16 residues. With V trimmed by 4 bases and J by 2 bases, 11 bases remained unmatched. CDR1 is SGHTA, CDR2 FQGNSA, per germline. CDR3 sequence reads: CASSWGGASGAYEQYF. Here the CDR3 DNA reads TGTGCCAGCAGCTGGGGCGGGGCTAGCGGCGCCTACGAGCAGTACTTC.

This chain links TRBV19 with TRBJ1-5; no clear D. The CDR3 length is 14 residues. V lost 3 bases to trimming and J lost 3 bases, with 9 bases between them. Germline assignment: CDR1 LNHDA and CDR2 SQIVND (reference sequence). The CDR3 coding sequence is TGTGCCAGTAGTATGGTGCAGATCAATCAGCCCCAGCATTTT. Its translation is CASSMVQINQPQHF.

This chain connects TRBV6-1 to TRBJ1-6; D not resolved. This CDR3 has 15 amino acids. The germline CDR1 and CDR2 sequences are MNHNS and SASEGT. With 4 bases removed from V and 3 bases from J, the gap between germline ends came to 10 bases. CDR3 coding DNA: TGTGCCAGCAGTGGCCCGGCTGTCTATAATTCACCCCTCCACTTT. Its translation: CASSGPAVYNSPLHF.

Remarks on this clone: This CDR3 is also generated by other DNA sequences in the sample. This rearrangement joins TRBV7-9 to TRBJ2-3, with 7 bases fitting TRBD2. V trimming: 2 bases; J trimming: 1 base; junction bases outside the gene matches: 3. Germline V gives CDR1 SEHNR, CDR2 FQNEAQ (reference sequence). The CDR3 is made up of 15 amino acids. CDR3: CASSLPRGGTDTQYF. In DNA, the CDR3 is TGTGCCAGCAGCTTACCCCGGGGGGGCACAGATACGCAGTATTTT.

The rearrangement joins TRBV7-9 to TRBJ2-5; 8 bases match TRBD2. This CDR3 region has 14 residues. V trimming: 4 bases; J trimming: 6 bases; junction bases outside the gene matches: 7. CDR1 is SEHNR, CDR2 FQNEAQ, per germline (reference sequence). CDR3 protein: CASSYAGGGKTQYF. CDR3 coding DNA: TGTGCCAGCAGCTACGCGGGGGGAGGAAAGACCCAGTACTTC.

Comment on this clone: The same CDR3 can be traced to other DNA sequences in this sample. The V and J genes are TRBV19 and TRBJ2-5; D is undetermined. Trimming took 0 bases from V and 5 from J, leaving 4 bases between them. Germline V lookup: CDR1 LNHDA, CDR2 SQIVND (reference sequence). CDR3 length: 12 amino acids. CDR3 protein: CASSIDLETQYF. DNA for the CDR3: TGTGCCAGTAGTATAGATCTGGAGACCCAGTACTTC. Full variable domain (remainder filled in from reference TRBV19 and TRBJ2-5): DGGITQSPKYLFRKEGQNVTLSCEQNLNHDAMYWYRQDPGQGLRLIYYSQIVNDFQKGDIAEGYSVSREKKESFPLTVTSAQKNPTAFYLCASSIDLETQYFGPGTRLLVL.

This chain joins TRBV6-6 and TRBJ1-5; D may be TRBD1 (5 bases). Germline V lookup: CDR1 MNHNY, CDR2 SVGAGI (reference sequence). V was trimmed by 7 bases and J by 3 bases, leaving 16 bases between them. There are 15 residues in the CDR3. The CDR3 DNA reads as TGTGCCAGCACCGACATGGCGGGACCCAATCAGCCCCAGCATTTT. Its protein product is CASTDMAGPNQPQHF.

The rearrangement joins TRBV7-8 to TRBJ2-1, with 10 bases matching TRBD2. In germline, CDR1 is SGHVS, CDR2 FQNEAQ. Trimming cost V 5 bases and J 7 bases; bases outside gene matches: 5. This CDR3 spans 14 amino acids. Written as DNA, the CDR3 is TGTGCCAGCAGCATAGGACTAGCGGCTAATGAGCAGTTCTTC. Protein product: CASSIGLAANEQFF. Based on the CDR3 plus reference TRBV7-8 and TRBJ2-1, the full variable domain is GAGVSQSPRYKVAKRGQDVALRCDPISGHVSLFWYQQALGQGPEFLTYFQNEAQLDKSGLPSDRFFAERPEGSVSTLKIQRTQQEDSAVYLCASSIGLAANEQFFGPGTRLTVL.

In its sample, this clone was seen a few times. The J gene is TRBJ1-2, the V gene TRBV6-6, with a weak D call TRBD1 (6 bases). V lost 1 base, J lost 6 bases, and 12 bases lay in between. Germline V gives CDR1 MNHNY, CDR2 SVGAGI (reference sequence). The CDR3 length is 14 residues. CDR3 nucleotides: TGTGCCAGCAGTTACTTCGGACAGTTAGATGGCTACACCTTC. It codes for CASSYFGQLDGYTF.

A remark on this clone: This sample includes further DNA sequences coding for the same CDR3. The chain uses TRBV5-1 and TRBJ2-3; D unclear. CDR3 size: 12 residues. Germline V gene data show CDR1 as SGHRS and CDR2 as YFSETQ. V was cut by 3 bases and J by 2 bases, with 4 bases left in between. This CDR3 reads CASSSSTDTQYF. CDR3 nucleotide sequence: TGCGCCAGCAGCTCGTCCACAGATACGCAGTATTTT. Variable domain in full (rest from reference TRBV5-1 and TRBJ2-3): KAGVTQTPRYLIKTRGQQVTLSCSPISGHRSVSWYQQTPGQGLQFLFEYFSETQRNKGNFPGRFSGRQFSNSRSEMNVSTLELGDSALYLCASSSSTDTQYFGPGTRLTVL.

The chain has TRBV19 and TRBJ1-2; D not resolved. CDR1 is LNHDA, CDR2 SQIVND, per germline (reference sequence). CDR3 length: 12 amino acids. The germline V and J ends were trimmed by 10 bases and 8 bases, with 17 bases remaining between them. In DNA, the CDR3 is TGTGCCACCAGACTAGTCCTTGGCGGCTACACCTTC. Translation: CATRLVLGGYTF.

Comments on this clone: The sample has other DNA sequences that encode this CDR3 too. This chain links TRBV5-1 with TRBJ1-3; D uncertain. The CDR3 is 12 amino acids. The V end lost 2 bases, the J end lost 4 bases, and 4 bases lay between the germline ends. Per germline, CDR1 SGHRS and CDR2 YFSETQ. The CDR3 DNA is TGCGCCAGCAGCTTTAGCGGAAACACCATATATTTT. Its protein product is CASSFSGNTIYF.